These 6 T cell receptor beta chains were sequenced from one sample in a study of cytomegalovirus exposure and HLA in healthy donors (dated 2017 in TCRdb). The library was produced with the immunoSEQ multiplex PCR assay. The immuneACCESS repertoire file appears here via TCRdb, limited to in-frame rearrangements. These files lack a portion of the clones; in checked studies, under half of the deficit traces to unresolved V genes, and the cause of the others is not known. Present in this sample are under 300,000 clones, nearly 90% of which were seen just once. The ten largest clonotypes hold under 0.45% of the sample. Sequenced material: PBMCs. Receptors were obtained from a woman aged 18-29 years in good health and CMV-seronegative.

The V call is TRBV28, the J call TRBJ2-3, with a possible D match to TRBD2 (6 bases). CDR1 is MDHEN and CDR2 is SYDVKM in the germline V gene. This CDR3 spans 12 amino acids. The V and J ends lost 10 bases and 3 bases respectively, with 11 bases between them. CDR3 loop: CATFRGTDTQYF. CDR3 nucleotides: TGTGCCACCTTTCGGGGGACAGATACGCAGTATTTT.

The chain combines TRBV5-4 with TRBJ2-7, with TRBD2 matching over 8 bases. Germline V gene sequence: CDR1 SGHNT, CDR2 YYREEE (reference sequence). This CDR3 has 16 amino acids. Trimming took 3 bases from V and 6 from J; bases not matched to a gene: 14. DNA of the CDR3: TGTGCCAGCAGCTCCGACGGACTAGCCGACCGGCTCGAGCAGTACTTC. Encoded protein: CASSSDGLADRLEQYF. The whole variable domain, remainder taken from reference TRBV5-4 and TRBJ2-7, is ETGVTQSPTHLIKTRGQQVTLRCSSQSGHNTVSWYQQALGQGPQFIFQYYREEENGRGNFPPRFSGLQFPNYSSELNVNALELDDSALYLCASSSDGLADRLEQYFGPGTRLTVT.

The V and J genes are TRBV7-9 and TRBJ2-7; tentatively, D is TRBD2 (7 bases). V gave up 8 bases and J gave up 7 bases, with 18 bases separating them. Germline-derived CDR1 and CDR2 are SEHNR and FQNEAQ (reference sequence). CDR3 length equals 13 residues. CDR3 sequence (DNA): TGTGCCAGCGGGAGGGGGACCCTGGGAGAGCAGTACGTC. This codes for CASGRGTLGEQYV.

This CDR3 reads CASSNPGMQPQHF. The CDR3 DNA reads as TGTGCCAGCAGCAACCCGGGGATGCAGCCCCAGCATTTT. The rearrangement uses TRBV7-2 and TRBJ1-5; D is unclear. V lost 5 bases, J lost 7 bases, and 12 bases lay in between. The CDR3 contains 13 residues. Looked up from germline, CDR1 is SGHTA and CDR2 is FQGNSA.

This clone was seen a handful of times. The V gene is TRBV6-1, the J gene TRBJ2-7, with 9 bases that match TRBD1. Per germline, CDR1 MNHNS and CDR2 SASEGT. The V and J ends lost 4 bases and 5 bases, in that order; junction bases with no gene match: 12. This CDR3 region has 16 residues. This chain's CDR3 is CASSATGGGGPNEQYV. CDR3 nucleotide sequence: TGTGCCAGCAGTGCGACAGGGGGTGGTGGACCTAACGAGCAGTACGTC.

This clone came up a few times. The gene calls are TRBV7-9 and TRBJ2-7, with D possibly being TRBD2 (6 bases). Germline lookup yields CDR1 SEHNR and CDR2 FQNEAQ (reference sequence). This CDR3 region has 13 residues. Between the trimmed V and J ends, which lost 4 bases and 2 bases, there was a span of 9 bases. The CDR3 is CASSSRETYEQYF. CDR3 DNA sequence: TGTGCCAGCAGCTCTCGGGAGACCTACGAGCAGTACTTC.